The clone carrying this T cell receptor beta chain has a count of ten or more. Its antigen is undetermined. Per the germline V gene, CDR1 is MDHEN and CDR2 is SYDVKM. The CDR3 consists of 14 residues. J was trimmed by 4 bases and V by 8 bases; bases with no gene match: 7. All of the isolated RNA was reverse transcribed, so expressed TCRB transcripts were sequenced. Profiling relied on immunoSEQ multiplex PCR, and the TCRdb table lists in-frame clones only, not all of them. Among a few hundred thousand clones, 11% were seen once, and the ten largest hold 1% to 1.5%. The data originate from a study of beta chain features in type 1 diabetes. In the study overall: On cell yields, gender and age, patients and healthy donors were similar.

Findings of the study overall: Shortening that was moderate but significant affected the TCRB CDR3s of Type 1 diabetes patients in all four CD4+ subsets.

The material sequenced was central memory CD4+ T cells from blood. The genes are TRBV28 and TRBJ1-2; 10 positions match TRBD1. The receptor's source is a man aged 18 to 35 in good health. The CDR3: CASGTGAVGYGYTF. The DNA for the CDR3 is TGTGCCAGCGGGACAGGGGCGGTCGGCTATGGCTACACCTTC.